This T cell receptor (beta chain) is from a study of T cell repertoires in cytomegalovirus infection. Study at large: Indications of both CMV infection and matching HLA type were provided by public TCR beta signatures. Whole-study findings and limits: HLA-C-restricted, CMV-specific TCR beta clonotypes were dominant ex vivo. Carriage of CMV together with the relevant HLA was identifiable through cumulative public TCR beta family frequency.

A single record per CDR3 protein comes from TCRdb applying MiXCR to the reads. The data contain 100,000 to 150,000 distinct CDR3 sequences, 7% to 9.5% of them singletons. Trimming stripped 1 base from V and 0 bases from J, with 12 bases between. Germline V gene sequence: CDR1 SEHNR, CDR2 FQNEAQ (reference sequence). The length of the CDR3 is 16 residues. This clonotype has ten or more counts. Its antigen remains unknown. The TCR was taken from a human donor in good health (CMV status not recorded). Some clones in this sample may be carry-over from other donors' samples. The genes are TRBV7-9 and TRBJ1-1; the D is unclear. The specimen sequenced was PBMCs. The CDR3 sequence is CASSLGGDVMNTEAFF. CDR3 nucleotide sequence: TGTGCCAGCAGCTTAGGCGGGGATGTGATGAACACTGAAGCTTTCTTT.